Listed here are 31 T cell receptor beta chains from one sample, sequenced in a study of graft-versus-host responses after intestinal transplantation. Generated by immunoSEQ multiplex PCR, the TCRdb table keeps only in-frame clones and is missing some. The data show 85,000 to 100,000 clones, with about 90% seen just once and approximately 0.064% held by the top ten. Their antigen targets remain unknown. The sample in question was unstimulated CD8+ T cells sorted from spleen or lymph node cells, obtained before transplant. The receptors stem from a human donor who was the organ donor for an intestinal transplant.

This chain uses TRBV10-2 with TRBJ2-5, with unresolved D. There are 14 residues in the CDR3. Trimming took 0 bases from V and 2 from J, leaving 7 bases between them. CDR1 is WSHSY and CDR2 is SAAADI in the germline V gene. This CDR3 reads CASSESVLQETQYF. CDR3 nucleotide sequence: TGCGCCAGCAGTGAGTCGGTCCTACAAGAGACCCAGTACTTC.

The DNA of the CDR3 is TGTGCCAGCAGCGTAGCGGTAGCGGGAGGACATTTGGGGAATGAGCAGTTCTTC. Amino acids: CASSVAVAGGHLGNEQFF. The V call is TRBV9, the J call TRBJ2-1, with 10 bases identical to TRBD2. Per the germline V gene, CDR1 is SGDLS and CDR2 is YYNGEE. J gave up 7 bases and V 0 bases, and 13 bases lay outside the gene matches. CDR3 size: 18 residues. The complete variable domain, with remaining parts taken from reference TRBV9 and TRBJ2-1, reads DSGVTQTPKHLITATGQRVTLRCSPRSGDLSVYWYQQSLDQGLQFLIQYYNGEERAKGNILERFSAQQFPDLHSELNLSSLELGDSALYFCASSVAVAGGHLGNEQFFGPGTRLTVL.

Written as DNA, the CDR3 is TGTGCCAGCAGGTCCGGGACAGATTACGAGCAGTACTTC. It encodes CASRSGTDYEQYF. The chain combines TRBV7-9 with TRBJ2-7; TRBD1 matches 7 bases. With V trimmed by 6 bases and J by 4 bases, 6 bases remained unmatched. This CDR3 has 13 residues. The germline gives CDR1 SEHNR, CDR2 FQNEAQ (reference sequence).

V is TRBV6-4 and J is TRBJ2-3; 8 bases match TRBD2. CDR3 length: 18 amino acids. V trimming: 3 bases; J trimming: 3 bases; junction bases outside the gene matches: 14. Germline V gene sequence: CDR1 MRHNA, CDR2 SNTAGT. The CDR3 loop is CASSEKAGAFMQTDTQYF. The CDR3 region has the DNA TGTGCCAGCAGTGAGAAAGCGGGGGCCTTTATGCAGACAGATACGCAGTATTTT.

This chain connects TRBV30 to TRBJ2-5, with TRBD2 matching over 12 bases. V shed 4 bases, J shed 5 bases, and the junction held 5 bases outside the gene matches. This CDR3 is built from 14 residues. Germline CDR1 is GTSNPN and CDR2 is SVGIG (reference sequence). CDR3 in amino acids: CAWTLAGGLETQYF. CDR3 in DNA: TGTGCCTGGACCCTAGCGGGGGGGCTCGAGACCCAGTACTTC.

This clone occurred once. At one of its ends the junction is not consistent with the germline gene, which may arise from a read error. The same CDR3 can be traced to other DNA sequences in this sample. The V gene is TRBV12-5, the J gene TRBJ1-5; perhaps TRBD1 as D (5 bases). This CDR3 has 12 residues. Germline CDR1 is LGHNT and CDR2 is FRNRAP. In nucleotides, the CDR3 is TGTGCTAGTGGGGACACTGATCAGCCCCAGCATTTC. This encodes CASGDTDQPQHF.

The rearrangement joins TRBV19 to TRBJ1-2, with TRBD1 matching over 7 bases. The V gene end was trimmed by 5 bases and the J gene end by 2 bases; junction bases not matched to a gene: 2. Germline-derived CDR1 and CDR2 are LNHDA and SQIVND (reference sequence). The CDR3 has 13 residues. The CDR3 here is CASSGTANYGYTF. The DNA of the CDR3 is TGTGCCAGTAGTGGGACAGCCAACTATGGCTACACCTTC.

The V gene is TRBV6-1, the J gene TRBJ1-1; no reliable D call. V was shortened by 7 bases and J by 7 bases, with 22 bases between the two germline ends. This CDR3 has 15 residues. Germline CDR1 MNHNS, CDR2 SASEGT. This CDR3 reads CASTPSRWELSEAFF. In nucleotides, the CDR3 is TGTGCCAGCACCCCATCAAGGTGGGAGCTCAGTGAAGCTTTCTTT.

The rearrangement links TRBV11-3 to TRBJ2-7; maybe TRBD2 (6 bases). V lost 2 bases and J 3 bases, leaving 20 bases between the germline ends. Germline V gene sequence: CDR1 SGHNT, CDR2 YENEEA. This CDR3 is built from 17 residues. CDR3 residues: CASSLLSSSGGHYEQYF. The DNA of the CDR3 is TGTGCCAGCAGCTTACTTTCGAGTTCCGGGGGTCACTACGAGCAGTACTTC.

The V and J genes are TRBV2 and TRBJ1-6, with D possibly being TRBD1 (5 bases). Germline CDR1 reads SNHLY; CDR2 reads FYNNEI. Trimming removed 6 bases from V and 0 bases from J, with 18 bases in between. The CDR3 spans 18 residues. The CDR3 spells CASRLADTSSSYNSPLHF. CDR3 DNA sequence: TGTGCCAGCAGACTCGCGGACACTTCAAGCTCCTATAATTCACCCCTCCACTTT.

The chain joins TRBV5-1 to TRBJ2-1; 10 nucleotides line up with TRBD2. CDR3 length: 17 residues. V gave up 4 bases and J gave up 6 bases; unmatched junction bases: 13. Germline V gene data show CDR1 as SGHRS and CDR2 as YFSETQ. The chain's CDR3 is CASSHLLAGVRGNEQFF. Here the CDR3 DNA reads TGCGCCAGCAGCCACCTGCTAGCGGGAGTTAGGGGCAATGAGCAGTTCTTC.

This rearrangement joins TRBV28 to TRBJ2-2; 7 nucleotides align to TRBD1. Trimming removed 5 bases from V and 5 bases from J; junction bases left unmatched: 5. This CDR3 has 14 residues. Germline V gene data show CDR1 as MDHEN and CDR2 as SYDVKM. CDR3 DNA sequence: TGTGCCAGCAGTAGGGGGCGGTGGACCGGGGAGCTGTTTTTT. Translating gives CASSRGRWTGELFF.

The chain is built from TRBV7-8 and TRBJ1-1; TRBD1 might be the D (5 bases). V lost 1 base and J 0 bases, leaving 9 bases between the germline ends. The CDR3 loop spans 15 amino acids. The germline V gene encodes CDR1 SGHVS and CDR2 FQNEAQ. This CDR3 reads CASSLVPGLNTEAFF. The DNA for the CDR3 is TGTGCCAGCAGCTTAGTACCAGGGTTGAACACTGAAGCTTTCTTT.

The V call is TRBV5-1, the J call TRBJ2-7; 10 bases map to TRBD2. The CDR3 totals 17 residues. Per the germline V gene, CDR1 is SGHRS and CDR2 is YFSETQ. V lost 3 bases, J lost 3 bases, and 12 bases stayed unmatched. CDR3 in amino acids: CASSSGIAGGPFYEQYF. Written as DNA, the CDR3 is TGCGCCAGCAGCTCGGGGATAGCGGGAGGACCCTTCTACGAGCAGTACTTC. The full variable domain, completed using reference TRBV5-1 and TRBJ2-7, is KAGVTQTPRYLIKTRGQQVTLSCSPISGHRSVSWYQQTPGQGLQFLFEYFSETQRNKGNFPGRFSGRQFSNSRSEMNVSTLELGDSALYLCASSSGIAGGPFYEQYFGPGTRLTVT.

The V gene is TRBV12-5, the J gene TRBJ2-2; TRBD1 matches at 8 bases. Germline CDR1 reads LGHNT; CDR2 reads FRNRAP. Germline trimming cut 7 bases from V and 6 bases from J; bases unmatched to any gene: 4. This CDR3 has 13 residues. CDR3 nucleotides: TGTGCTAGTGTCAAACAGGGGGCCGGGGAGCTGTTTTTT. Translating it yields CASVKQGAGELFF.

The chain carries TRBV4-1 and TRBJ1-2, with TRBD1 matching 8 bases. CDR1 is MGHRA, CDR2 YSYEKL, per germline. The CDR3 covers 13 residues. J was trimmed by 6 bases and V by 0 bases; bases with no gene match: 0. This CDR3 reads CASSQDRGHGYTF. CDR3 sequence (DNA): TGCGCCAGCAGCCAAGACAGGGGGCATGGCTACACCTTC.

J is TRBJ1-2 and V is TRBV6-1; D unresolved. This CDR3 comprises 16 residues. Germline V CDR1 and CDR2: MNHNS, SASEGT. Between the trimmed V and J ends, which lost 0 bases and 4 bases, there was a span of 15 bases. In nucleotides, the CDR3 is TGTGCCAGCAGTGAAGCGTATGAGAGTCCTGGCTATGGCTACACCTTC. Amino acids: CASSEAYESPGYGYTF.

This chain links TRBV21-1 with TRBJ2-3; no check of the table's D call, TRBD2, against the DNA was made. TRBV21-1 corresponds to a pseudogene. The CDR3 loop spans 16 amino acids. The CDR3 region is CASMMFGGSRADTQYF. The CDR3, as DNA: TGTGCCAGCATGATGTTTGGCGGGAGTAGGGCAGATACGCAGTATTTT.

V is TRBV30 and J is TRBJ2-7; 7 nucleotides align to TRBD1. This CDR3 is built from 16 residues. J was trimmed by 4 bases and V by 1 base; bases with no gene match: 13. Germline V gives CDR1 GTSNPN, CDR2 SVGIG (reference sequence). The DNA for the CDR3 is TGTGCCTGGAGTGCGCCCTACAGGGGAGTATCGTACGAGCAGTACTTC. Translation gives CAWSAPYRGVSYEQYF.

The V and J genes are TRBV28 and TRBJ1-2; TRBD1 agrees at 7 bases. CDR1 is MDHEN and CDR2 is SYDVKM in the germline V gene. The junction had 10 bases not matched to a gene; V was cut back by 6 bases and J by 6 bases. The length of the CDR3 is 14 residues. The DNA of the CDR3 is TGTGCCAGCAGCCTACCCGACAGGGCCCATGGCTACACCTTC. This gives the protein CASSLPDRAHGYTF.

The chain employs TRBV6-6 and TRBJ2-5; a possible D gene is TRBD2 (7 bases). The length of the CDR3 is 15 residues. Trimming took off 7 bases at V and 5 bases at J, with 20 bases between the two ends. In germline, CDR1 is MNHNY, CDR2 SVGAGI (reference sequence). The CDR3 coding sequence is TGTGCCAGCACCTTTGACTCGGGGGGCCTGGAGACCCAGTACTTC. Its translation is CASTFDSGGLETQYF.

The V and J genes are TRBV5-4 and TRBJ2-2, with 7 bases fitting TRBD2. Germline lookup yields CDR1 SGHNT and CDR2 YYREEE (reference sequence). The ends lost 4 bases at V and 7 bases at J; junction bases unmatched: 10. CDR3 length equals 15 residues. The CDR3: CASSPGRGWSGELFF. CDR3 in DNA: TGTGCCAGCAGCCCCGGGCGGGGGTGGAGCGGGGAGCTGTTTTTT.

This chain connects TRBV6-6 to TRBJ2-5; D gene uncertain. Germline V lookup: CDR1 MNHNY, CDR2 SVGAGI (reference sequence). Trimming cost V 7 bases and J 5 bases, with 8 bases left between them. The CDR3 spans 11 residues. The CDR3 sequence is CASTFGETQYF. The CDR3 coding sequence is TGTGCCAGCACCTTCGGGGAGACCCAGTACTTC.

Concerning this clone: Sequence at one end of the junction differs from germline and may be a read error. The gene calls are TRBV27 and TRBJ1-4; 7 nucleotides match TRBD1. The CDR3 runs 14 residues. The germline gives CDR1 MNHEY, CDR2 SMNVEV (reference sequence). The CDR3 protein is CVSSYRGINEKLFF. For the CDR3, the DNA is TGTGTCAGCAGTTACAGGGGTATTAATGAAAAACTGTTTTTT.

The gene calls are TRBV10-1 and TRBJ2-1; D might be TRBD2 (6 bases). V dropped 5 bases and J dropped 8 bases, with 13 bases sitting between them. The V gene's germline CDR1 is WNHNN and CDR2 SYGVQD (reference sequence). The CDR3 is 13 amino acids. The CDR3 protein is CASSYGGFDEQFF. CDR3 nucleotides: TGCGCCAGCAGTTACGGGGGTTTCGATGAGCAGTTCTTC.

The chain recombines TRBV10-2 with TRBJ1-6; D is uncertain. The CDR3 has 14 residues. Germline-derived CDR1 and CDR2 are WSHSY and SAAADI. Trimming left V 4 bases short and J 9 bases short, with 13 bases between. Here the CDR3 reads CASSATGAASPLHF. In DNA, the CDR3 is TGCGCCAGCAGTGCAACGGGTGCGGCTTCACCCCTCCACTTT.

This clone was counted a few times. The chain uses TRBV27 and TRBJ1-2; TRBD1 is a possible D gene (5 bases). The CDR3 is made up of 14 amino acids. The ends were cut back, 4 bases at V and 3 bases at J, with 12 bases in the middle. Germline V gene lookup returns CDR1 MNHEY and CDR2 SMNVEV (reference sequence). For the CDR3, the DNA is TGTGCCAGCAGTTCACAGACAGACCACTATGGCTACACCTTC. It encodes CASSSQTDHYGYTF.

The V gene is TRBV5-4, the J gene TRBJ2-1, with D tentatively TRBD1 (5 bases). Per germline, CDR1 SGHNT and CDR2 YYREEE (reference sequence). V was pared by 0 bases and J by 2 bases, with 6 bases between. The CDR3 totals 14 residues. The CDR3 region is CASSLGGPYNEQFF. The CDR3 DNA is TGTGCCAGCAGCTTGGGGGGCCCCTACAATGAGCAGTTCTTC. Combining the CDR3 with reference TRBV5-4 and TRBJ2-1 gives the whole variable domain ETGVTQSPTHLIKTRGQQVTLRCSSQSGHNTVSWYQQALGQGPQFIFQYYREEENGRGNFPPRFSGLQFPNYSSELNVNALELDDSALYLCASSLGGPYNEQFFGPGTRLTVL.

The chain has TRBV9 and TRBJ1-1, with a tentative D call TRBD1 (5 bases). The V end was cut by 0 bases, the J end by 3 bases, with 6 bases between. Germline V lookup: CDR1 SGDLS, CDR2 YYNGEE. CDR3 length: 13 amino acids. The CDR3 DNA reads as TGTGCCAGCAGCGTAGTAGGGGACACTGAAGCTTTCTTT. It encodes CASSVVGDTEAFF.

This chain joins TRBV9 and TRBJ2-7; 11 bases match TRBD1. CDR3 length: 16 residues. V was clipped by 0 bases and J by 3 bases; unmatched bases: 5. Germline loops: CDR1 SGDLS, CDR2 YYNGEE. CDR3 in DNA: TGTGCCAGCAGCGTAGGGGACAGGGGGGGAGTCTACGAGCAGTACTTC. As protein: CASSVGDRGGVYEQYF.

The CDR3 nucleotides are TGTGCCAGCAGTCCCCAGGGGAACACTGAAGCTTTCTTT. Encoded protein: CASSPQGNTEAFF. This chain links TRBV27 with TRBJ1-1, with a weak D call TRBD1 (5 bases). The length of the CDR3 is 13 residues. CDR1 and CDR2 from the germline V gene are MNHEY and SMNVEV (reference sequence). Trimming took 5 bases from V and 1 from J, leaving 8 bases between them.